The 30 T cell receptor beta chains below all came from one sample that was sequenced in a study of blood T cells in healthy people across ages. A second PCR of 7 to 11 cycles used a sample-barcoded 5' primer and a J-beta primer mix. TCRdb reprocessed the 5' RACE reads with MiXCR, giving one entry per CDR3 protein. Here the sample spans roughly 1.5 million distinct CDR3 sequences, under 55% being singletons. The sequenced sample was blood. These receptors originate from a woman younger than 30 in good health.

This clonotype was detected only a few times. The chain employs TRBV5-1 and TRBJ2-5; D not resolved. The V end lost 7 bases, the J end lost 2 bases, and 18 bases lay between the germline ends. Germline assignment: CDR1 SGHRS and CDR2 YFSETQ. This CDR3 has 15 amino acids. DNA of the CDR3: TGCGCCAGCTCCATCATACCTAAAACTCAAGAGACCCAGTACTTC. Residues: CASSIIPKTQETQYF.

This clonotype was counted only a few times. The genes are TRBV10-2 and TRBJ2-7, with D perhaps matching TRBD1 or TRBD2 (6 bases each). The CDR3 totals 12 residues. Trimming removed 10 bases from V and 4 bases from J, with 14 bases in between. Germline lookup yields CDR1 WSHSY and CDR2 SAAADI. The CDR3 is CATLSGAYEQYF. Here the CDR3 DNA reads TGCGCCACGCTCTCGGGGGCTTACGAGCAGTACTTC.

This sequence joins TRBV28 and TRBJ2-7; the D is unclear. The CDR3 spans 14 residues. V was trimmed by 8 bases and J by 0 bases, leaving 14 bases between them. Germline V CDR1 and CDR2: MDHEN, SYDVKM. CDR3 nucleotides: TGTGCCAGCGATCCTAACCCGGGCTCCTACGAGCAGTACTTC. Amino acids: CASDPNPGSYEQYF.

At least ten counts were recorded for this clonotype. The chain links TRBV7-2 to TRBJ2-7; 7 nucleotides align to TRBD1. Germline V lookup: CDR1 SGHTA, CDR2 FQGNSA. With 9 bases clipped from V and 0 bases from J, the junction kept 5 bases outside the gene matches. The CDR3 extends over 13 amino acids. The CDR3 DNA sequence: TGTGCCAGTGCAGGGGGAAACTCCTACGAGCAGTACTTC. It codes for CASAGGNSYEQYF.

The V and J genes are TRBV4-3 and TRBJ2-7; D not certain. Trimming stripped 0 bases from V and 5 bases from J, with 17 bases between. This CDR3 is 16 amino acids long. CDR1 LGHNA and CDR2 YSLEER come from the germline V gene. The DNA for the CDR3 is TGCGCCAGCAGCCAAGAGCGGACCAGCGTCGTAGACGAGCAGTACTTC. Amino acids: CASSQERTSVVDEQYF.

To note about this clonotype: A much larger clone differs by one base, so this may be a read error. The chain joins TRBV12-3 or TRBV12-4 to TRBJ2-5, with 9 bases matching TRBD2. CDR3 length: 15 residues. After removal of 6 bases from V and 3 bases from J, the junction contained 8 bases not matched to a gene. This CDR3 is CASSPAGGGEETQYF. CDR3 sequence (DNA): TGTGCCAGCAGCCCAGCGGGGGGAGGGGAAGAGACCCAGTACTTC.

This clonotype was seen a handful of times. The chain uses TRBV7-9 and TRBJ2-1; D remains unclear. The germline V and J ends were trimmed by 2 bases and 0 bases, with 14 bases remaining between them. Germline CDR1 is SEHNR and CDR2 is FQNEAQ (reference sequence). This CDR3 region has 17 residues. The CDR3 nucleotides are TGTGCCAGCAGCTTAAGGGAAGTGGCAATCTCCTACAATGAGCAGTTCTTC. It codes for CASSLREVAISYNEQFF.

The V and J genes are TRBV6-2 or TRBV6-3 and TRBJ2-7, with 10 positions matching TRBD2. This CDR3 region has 15 residues. V lost 2 bases and J lost 5; bases outside the gene matches: 6. The V gene's germline CDR1 is MNHEY and CDR2 SVGEGT. CDR3 protein: CASSYASGSFHEQYF. In DNA form, the CDR3 reads TGTGCCAGCAGTTACGCTAGCGGGAGCTTCCACGAGCAGTACTTC.

The chain combines TRBV12-3 or TRBV12-4 with TRBJ1-2, with TRBD1 as a possible D gene (5 bases). The CDR3 is 16 amino acids. The V end lost 2 bases, the J end lost 4 bases, and 17 bases lay between the germline ends. CDR3 bases: TGTGCCAGCAGTTTATTTTTACAGGAGGGTAGCTATGGCTACACCTTC. This translates into CASSLFLQEGSYGYTF.

The chain couples TRBV6-5 to TRBJ1-5, with 8 bases aligning to TRBD1. V trimming: 5 bases; J trimming: 2 bases; junction bases outside the gene matches: 8. This CDR3 contains 16 residues. Germline V gene data show CDR1 as MNHEY and CDR2 as SVGAGI. CDR3 nucleotide sequence: TGTGCCAGCAGTACGACAGGGGCTTGGGGCAATCAGCCCCAGCATTTT. Translating it yields CASSTTGAWGNQPQHF.

The sample holds a few counts of this clonotype. The chain recombines TRBV11-2 with TRBJ2-3; D remains unclear. In germline, CDR1 is SGHAT, CDR2 FQNNGV. Trimming removed 5 bases from V and 6 bases from J, with 15 bases in between. The CDR3 covers 14 residues. The CDR3 DNA follows: TGTGCCAGCAGCAGATTGACGCGACTGGATACGCAGTATTTT. The encoded protein is CASSRLTRLDTQYF.

The sample holds a few counts of this clonotype. This sequence joins TRBV4-3 and TRBJ2-6, with D unclear. Trimming took off 0 bases at V and 4 bases at J, with 10 bases between the two ends. The CDR3 covers 16 residues. Per germline, CDR1 LGHNA and CDR2 YSLEER. This CDR3 reads CASSQDVGLGANVLTF. DNA for the CDR3: TGCGCCAGCAGCCAAGATGTGGGGTTGGGGGCCAACGTCCTGACTTTC.

The chain has TRBV7-9 and TRBJ2-5, with 12 bases identical to TRBD2. TRBJ2-7 matches the DNA end more closely, so the J call is doubtful. CDR1 is SEHNR, CDR2 FQNEAQ, per germline (reference sequence). This CDR3 has 18 amino acids. CDR3 residues: CASSLDAGLAGNEYEQYF. CDR3 nucleotides: TGTGCCAGCAGCTTAGATGCCGGACTAGCGGGGAATGAGTACGAGCAGTACTTC.

The chain couples TRBV6-2 or TRBV6-3 to TRBJ2-3, with D possibly being TRBD1 (5 bases). This CDR3 contains 12 residues. The V end was cut by 4 bases, the J end by 8 bases, with 10 bases between. The germline V gene has CDR1 MNHEY and CDR2 SVGEGT. Here the CDR3 reads CASSSRAGTQYF. The CDR3 bases are TGTGCCAGCAGTTCCAGGGCAGGTACGCAGTATTTT.

This clonotype was seen a few times. The V call is TRBV7-2, the J call TRBJ2-7, with D unresolved. CDR1 and CDR2 (germline): SGHTA, FQGNSA. The CDR3 is 16 amino acids. V shed 5 bases and J shed 3 bases, with 20 bases lying between them. The CDR3 sequence is CASSPDPQPYYYEQYF. The CDR3 DNA sequence: TGTGCCAGCAGCCCGGACCCTCAACCTTATTACTACGAGCAGTACTTC.

The table lists this clonotype with many counts. The chain combines TRBV29-1 with TRBJ2-7, with D hard to call. This CDR3 has 13 amino acids. V was cut by 3 bases and J by 5 bases, with 14 bases left in between. Germline V gives CDR1 SQVTM, CDR2 ANQGSEA. CDR3 amino acids: CSVDDPRRHEQYF. CDR3 nucleotide sequence: TGCAGCGTTGACGACCCCAGGAGACACGAGCAGTACTTC.

CDR3 nucleotide sequence: TGTGCCAGCCGTAGACTCCAAGAGACCCAGTACTTC. This gives the protein CASRRLQETQYF. The V call is TRBV2, the J call TRBJ2-5, with D unresolved. V shed 8 bases and J shed 1 base, with 8 bases lying between them. The CDR3 is 12 amino acids. Germline loops: CDR1 SNHLY, CDR2 FYNNEI.

This clonotype was seen more than once but under ten times. CDR3 sequence: CSARDRIRGQYGYTF. In nucleotides, the CDR3 is TGCAGTGCTAGAGATAGAATCAGGGGGCAATATGGCTACACCTTC. This chain joins TRBV20-1 and TRBJ1-2; TRBD1 matches at 8 bases. The ends lost 0 bases at V and 5 bases at J; junction bases unmatched: 8. The CDR3 consists of 15 residues. Germline V gene sequence: CDR1 DFQATT, CDR2 SNEGSKA (reference sequence).

The rearrangement joins TRBV7-2 to TRBJ2-1, with D perhaps TRBD2 (5 bases). The CDR3 has 13 amino acids. Trimming took off 2 bases at V and 9 bases at J, with 11 bases between the two ends. The V gene's germline CDR1 is SGHTA and CDR2 FQGNSA. The CDR3 loop reads CASSLYSSTEQFF. CDR3 sequence (DNA): TGTGCCAGCAGCTTATATTCTAGCACTGAGCAGTTCTTC.

This rearrangement joins TRBV5-1 to TRBJ1-2; 7 bases map to TRBD1. Trimming at V came to 0 bases and at J to 4 bases, leaving 6 bases not matched to a gene. The CDR3 is 15 amino acids. The germline CDR1 and CDR2 sequences are SGHRS and YFSETQ. Written as DNA, the CDR3 is TGCGCCAGCAGCTTGGATAGGGGGCAGATCTATGGCTACACCTTC. It encodes CASSLDRGQIYGYTF.

This chain joins TRBV10-3 and TRBJ2-5, with D tentatively TRBD2 (6 bases). Trimming took off 0 bases at V and 4 bases at J, with 9 bases between the two ends. This CDR3 is 14 amino acids long. Germline V gene data show CDR1 as ENHRY and CDR2 as SYGVKD. The CDR3 region has the DNA TGTGCCATCAGTGAGTCGCGGGGCGTAGAGACCCAGTACTTC. Amino acids: CAISESRGVETQYF.

This clonotype came up a few times. This rearrangement joins TRBV28 to TRBJ1-2; tentative D call: TRBD1 (5 bases). The CDR3 runs 15 residues. V lost 5 bases, J lost 4 bases, and 17 bases lay in between. Germline-derived CDR1 and CDR2 are MDHEN and SYDVKM. CDR3 sequence: CASSGWDRTFYGYTF. The CDR3 region has the DNA TGTGCCAGCAGTGGATGGGACCGCACATTCTATGGCTACACCTTC.

This clonotype was counted only a few times. The germline gene is not matched at one end of the junction; a read error may be the cause. The chain employs TRBV9 and TRBJ2-2; TRBD2 is a possible D gene (5 bases). The CDR3 runs 14 residues. Germline CDR1 SGDLS, CDR2 YYNGEE. The CDR3 DNA reads as TGTGCCAGTAGCGTAGTCTATACCACCGGGGAGCTGTTTTTT. Residues: CASSVVYTTGELFF.

This chain links TRBV7-9 with TRBJ1-4; no reliable D call. V gave up 5 bases and J gave up 4 bases, with 20 bases separating them. This CDR3 spans 17 amino acids. Germline V lookup: CDR1 SEHNR, CDR2 FQNEAQ (reference sequence). The CDR3, as DNA: TGTGCCAGCAGCCCTGCCGTTGGGGAGCCCCTTAATGAAAAACTGTTTTTT. Translation gives CASSPAVGEPLNEKLFF.

The rearrangement links TRBV4-3 to TRBJ2-3, with a tentative D call TRBD2 (6 bases). Per germline, CDR1 LGHNA and CDR2 YSLEER. This CDR3 region has 14 residues. Between the trimmed V and J ends, which lost 2 bases and 3 bases, there was a span of 9 bases. The CDR3: CASSQYGRTDTQYF. The CDR3 DNA follows: TGCGCCAGCAGCCAATACGGGAGAACAGATACGCAGTATTTT.

The table lists this clonotype with many counts. V is TRBV6-2 or TRBV6-3 and J is TRBJ2-3; D call uncertain. This CDR3 has 15 amino acids. The germline V gene encodes CDR1 MNHEY and CDR2 SVGEGT. V lost 8 bases and J 3 bases, leaving 18 bases between the germline ends. The chain's CDR3 is CASVKGEAETDTQYF. In DNA, the CDR3 is TGTGCCAGCGTGAAAGGAGAGGCGGAGACAGATACGCAGTATTTT.

The chain combines TRBV29-1 with TRBJ1-1; D unresolved. Germline-derived CDR1 and CDR2 are SQVTM and ANQGSEA. V lost 6 bases and J lost 11, with 10 bases in between. The CDR3 runs 9 residues. This CDR3 is CSVENGAFF. In DNA, the CDR3 is TGCAGCGTCGAAAATGGGGCTTTCTTT.

This clonotype was observed at least ten times. The chain employs TRBV4-1 and TRBJ1-4, with TRBD1 as a possible D gene (5 bases). Between the trimmed V and J ends, which lost 5 bases and 5 bases, there was a span of 18 bases. Germline CDR1 reads MGHRA; CDR2 reads YSYEKL. This CDR3 contains 16 residues. The CDR3 protein is CASSSLWQGRNEKLFF. The CDR3 bases are TGCGCCAGCAGCTCTTTGTGGCAGGGAAGAAATGAAAAACTGTTTTTT.

This clonotype was observed a handful of times. This chain joins TRBV9 and TRBJ2-3, with 8 nucleotides matching TRBD2. V shed 0 bases, J shed 5 bases, and the junction held 8 bases outside the gene matches. Germline CDR1 reads SGDLS; CDR2 reads YYNGEE. This CDR3 contains 16 residues. CDR3 sequence reads: CASSVAGTRRLDTQYF. The DNA for the CDR3 is TGTGCCAGCAGCGTAGCAGGGACTAGGCGGCTAGATACGCAGTATTTT.

The chain links TRBV5-4 to TRBJ2-7; D uncertain. The J call is doubtful: the DNA matches TRBJ2-5 better. Germline loops: CDR1 SGHNT, CDR2 YYREEE (reference sequence). The CDR3 covers 14 residues. CDR3 protein: CASSLGNSPETQYF. In nucleotides, the CDR3 is TGTGCCAGCAGCTTGGGAAACAGTCCCGAGACCCAGTACTTC.